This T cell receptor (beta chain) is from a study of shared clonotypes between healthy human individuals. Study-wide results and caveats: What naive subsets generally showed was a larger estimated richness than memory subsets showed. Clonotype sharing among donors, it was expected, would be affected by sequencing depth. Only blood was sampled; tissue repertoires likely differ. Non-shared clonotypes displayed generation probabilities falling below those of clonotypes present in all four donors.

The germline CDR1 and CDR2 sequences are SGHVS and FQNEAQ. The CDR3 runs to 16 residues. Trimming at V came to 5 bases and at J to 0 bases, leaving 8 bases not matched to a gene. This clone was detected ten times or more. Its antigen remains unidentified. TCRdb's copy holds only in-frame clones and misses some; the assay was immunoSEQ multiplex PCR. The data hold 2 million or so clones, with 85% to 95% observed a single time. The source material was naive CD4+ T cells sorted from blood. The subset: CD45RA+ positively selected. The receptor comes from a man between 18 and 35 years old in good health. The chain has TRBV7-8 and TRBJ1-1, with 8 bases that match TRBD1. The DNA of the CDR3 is TGTGCCAGCAGCAACCGACAGGGGAAGGTGAACACTGAAGCTTTCTTT. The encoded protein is CASSNRQGKVNTEAFF.